Shown below are 27 T cell receptor beta chains from a single sample sequenced in a study of T cell responses to AZD1222 COVID-19 vaccine. Sequencing used immunoSEQ multiplex PCR; TCRdb keeps in-frame clones, though not all of them. The data contain some 69,000 clones, over 75% of them seen just once; the ten biggest clones take up around 19%. Here the sequenced sample was peripheral blood, taken on day 0 of AZD1222 vaccination. The receptors shown here come from an adult in good health.

The rearrangement uses TRBV2 and TRBJ1-3, with a possible D match to TRBD1 (5 bases). V lost 8 bases, J lost 7 bases, and 15 bases lay in between. This CDR3 is built from 13 residues. Germline assignment: CDR1 SNHLY and CDR2 FYNNEI. CDR3 nucleotide sequence: TGTGCCAGCGGTTTGACAGTTGCGAACACCATATATTTT. Protein sequence: CASGLTVANTIYF.

The gene calls are TRBV12-3 or TRBV12-4 and TRBJ1-1; TRBD1 is a possible D gene (6 bases). The CDR3 extends over 13 amino acids. V shed 5 bases and J shed 4 bases, with 11 bases lying between them. The CDR3, as DNA: TGTGCCAGCAGTAAACAGGGAGCCACTGAAGCTTTCTTT. Protein sequence: CASSKQGATEAFF.

Only a few counts were recorded for this clone. The CDR3 DNA reads TGCGCCAGCAGCTGGGACGGCCTCTCTGGAAACACCATATATTTT. Translated, it gives CASSWDGLSGNTIYF. This sequence joins TRBV5-1 and TRBJ1-3; a possible D gene is TRBD1 (5 bases). Trimming left V 3 bases short and J 0 bases short, with 10 bases between. The germline V gene encodes CDR1 SGHRS and CDR2 YFSETQ. The CDR3 covers 15 residues.

The rearrangement links TRBV19 to TRBJ1-2; 7 bases are a match to TRBD1. The CDR3 runs 15 residues. CDR1 is LNHDA, CDR2 SQIVND, per germline (reference sequence). Losses at the gene ends were 5 bases for V and 5 bases for J; bases not matched to a gene: 11. The CDR3 DNA sequence: TGTGCCAGTAGTCCCCGGACAGGCTACAGGTATGGCTACACCTTC. It translates to CASSPRTGYRYGYTF.

The chain is built from TRBV6-5 and TRBJ1-5, with D unclear. This CDR3 contains 15 residues. Between the trimmed V and J ends, which lost 5 bases and 0 bases, there was a span of 11 bases. Germline V gene sequence: CDR1 MNHEY, CDR2 SVGAGI. This chain's CDR3 is CASSHNGISNQPQHF. CDR3 DNA sequence: TGTGCCAGCAGTCATAATGGAATTAGCAATCAGCCCCAGCATTTT.

In its sample, this clone was seen once. This chain joins TRBV9 and TRBJ2-5; D is uncertain. V lost 0 bases and J lost 2, with 14 bases in between. Germline CDR1 is SGDLS and CDR2 is YYNGEE. The CDR3 covers 16 residues. The CDR3 reads CASSVALGPSQETQYF. CDR3 coding DNA: TGTGCCAGCAGCGTAGCTCTCGGCCCAAGTCAAGAGACCCAGTACTTC. Variable domain in full (rest from reference TRBV9 and TRBJ2-5): DSGVTQTPKHLITATGQRVTLRCSPRSGDLSVYWYQQSLDQGLQFLIQYYNGEERAKGNILERFSAQQFPDLHSELNLSSLELGDSALYFCASSVALGPSQETQYFGPGTRLLVL.

The CDR3: CSSRSQGGNTEAFF. CDR3 in DNA: TGCAGCTCTCGGTCACAGGGGGGGAACACTGAAGCTTTCTTT. The genes are TRBV29-1 and TRBJ1-1, with 8 bases fitting TRBD1. With V trimmed by 8 bases and J by 1 base, 9 bases remained unmatched. The length of the CDR3 is 14 residues. The germline CDR1 and CDR2 sequences are SQVTM and ANQGSEA.

This chain uses TRBV27 with TRBJ1-1, with 7 bases aligning to TRBD1. Germline loops: CDR1 MNHEY, CDR2 SMNVEV (reference sequence). Trimming cost V 3 bases and J 8 bases; bases outside gene matches: 0. The CDR3 is 11 residues long. The CDR3 here is CASSFRGEAFF. For the CDR3, the DNA is TGTGCCAGCAGTTTCAGGGGGGAAGCTTTCTTT.

This clone was detected once. The chain combines TRBV5-1 with TRBJ1-3; the D is unclear. The CDR3 runs to 15 residues. CDR1 SGHRS and CDR2 YFSETQ come from the germline V gene. The V end was cut by 0 bases, the J end by 4 bases, with 11 bases between. Here the CDR3 DNA reads TGCGCCAGCAGCTTGGATGGACTAAGAGGAAACACCATATATTTT. Its translation: CASSLDGLRGNTIYF.

CDR3 sequence reads: CASSGPQRSTDTQYF. The CDR3 nucleotides read TGTGCCAGCAGCGGTCCACAGCGGAGCACAGATACGCAGTATTTT. The V gene is TRBV2, the J gene TRBJ2-3, with TRBD2 as a possible D gene (5 bases). CDR1 is SNHLY and CDR2 is FYNNEI in the germline V gene. V lost 6 bases to trimming and J lost 0 bases, with 13 bases between them. The CDR3 runs to 15 residues.

The rearrangement joins TRBV5-1 to TRBJ1-2; no definite D call. The CDR3 consists of 13 residues. Germline CDR1 SGHRS, CDR2 YFSETQ. V lost 0 bases to trimming and J lost 4 bases, with 7 bases between them. This CDR3 reads CASSLESIYGYTF. In DNA form, the CDR3 reads TGCGCCAGCAGCTTGGAATCCATCTATGGCTACACCTTC.

The chain combines TRBV2 with TRBJ2-7; TRBD1 is a possible D gene (6 bases). CDR3 length: 12 amino acids. Germline V lookup: CDR1 SNHLY, CDR2 FYNNEI. The ends were cut back, 6 bases at V and 6 bases at J, with 12 bases in the middle. CDR3 sequence reads: CASRDAGVEQYF. The DNA for the CDR3 is TGTGCCAGCAGAGATGCAGGGGTCGAGCAGTACTTC.

This clone occurred a few times. The V and J genes are TRBV27 and TRBJ1-1; possibly TRBD1 for D (6 bases). The germline V gene encodes CDR1 MNHEY and CDR2 SMNVEV (reference sequence). V was cut by 3 bases and J by 8 bases, with 13 bases left in between. The CDR3 contains 13 residues. CDR3 DNA sequence: TGTGCCAGCAGTTTCCTCAAGGGGGGAGAAGCTTTCTTT. Translated: CASSFLKGGEAFF.

This clone is a singleton in its sample. The chain combines TRBV9 with TRBJ1-1; a possible D gene is TRBD1 (5 bases). This CDR3 region has 13 residues. The germline CDR1 and CDR2 sequences are SGDLS and YYNGEE. Trimming cost V 6 bases and J 2 bases, with 11 bases left between them. CDR3 in amino acids: CASMPGANTEAFF. The CDR3 coding sequence is TGTGCCAGCATGCCTGGGGCAAACACTGAAGCTTTCTTT.

This clone has just one count. J is TRBJ1-1 and V is TRBV14, with TRBD1 identical over 10 bases. The CDR3 extends over 14 amino acids. The germline V gene has CDR1 SGHDN and CDR2 FVKESK. J lost 7 bases, V lost 4 bases, and 6 bases had no gene match. The CDR3 DNA is TGTGCCAGCAGCCTCAGGACAGGGGGGAGTGAAGCTTTCTTT. Protein sequence: CASSLRTGGSEAFF.

The chain couples TRBV7-9 to TRBJ1-3; D is unresolved. Germline CDR1 and CDR2: SEHNR and FQNEAQ (reference sequence). V was clipped by 2 bases and J by 4 bases, with 6 bases between them. The CDR3 is 13 residues long. The CDR3 region has the DNA TGTGCCAGCAGCTTACTGGTAGGAAACACCATATATTTT. This gives the protein CASSLLVGNTIYF.

This rearrangement joins TRBV6-5 to TRBJ1-3; the D gene is possibly TRBD1 (5 bases). Trimming stripped 6 bases from V and 2 bases from J, with 14 bases between. Germline V lookup: CDR1 MNHEY, CDR2 SVGAGI. The CDR3 runs to 15 residues. The CDR3, as DNA: TGTGCCAGCAGCCAGCTCGGGGGGACTGGAAACACCATATATTTT. Its protein is CASSQLGGTGNTIYF.

The chain recombines TRBV11-2 with TRBJ2-5; 9 positions match TRBD1. Per the germline V gene, CDR1 is SGHAT and CDR2 is FQNNGV. V gave up 5 bases and J gave up 4 bases; unmatched junction bases: 8. CDR3 length: 15 residues. CDR3 bases: TGTGCCAGCAGCCCCTGGACAGGGGAAGGAGAGACCCAGTACTTC. It encodes CASSPWTGEGETQYF. Variable domain in full (rest from reference TRBV11-2 and TRBJ2-5): EAGVAQSPRYKIIEKRQSVAFWCNPISGHATLYWYQQILGQGPKLLIQFQNNGVVDDSQLPKDRFSAERLKGVDSTLKIQPAKLEDSAVYLCASSPWTGEGETQYFGPGTRLLVL.

The rearrangement links TRBV29-1 to TRBJ2-2; 10 nucleotides agree with TRBD1. Trimming took 5 bases from V and 5 from J; bases not matched to a gene: 5. This CDR3 contains 14 residues. The germline gives CDR1 SQVTM, CDR2 ANQGSEA. The CDR3 coding sequence is TGCAGCGTTACCGGGACAGGGGTTACCGGGGAGCTGTTTTTT. It specifies CSVTGTGVTGELFF.

The V gene is TRBV2, the J gene TRBJ1-4, with TRBD1 matching over 11 bases. Germline lookup yields CDR1 SNHLY and CDR2 FYNNEI. The CDR3 spans 12 residues. J was trimmed by 10 bases and V by 6 bases; bases with no gene match: 1. The CDR3 protein is CASRGTGGKLFF. DNA of the CDR3: TGTGCCAGCAGGGGGACAGGGGGAAAACTGTTTTTT.

The CDR3 reads CASSFTGHSNQPQHF. The CDR3 DNA follows: TGTGCCAGCAGTTTCACAGGACATAGCAATCAGCCCCAGCATTTT. The J gene is TRBJ1-5, the V gene TRBV28, with TRBD1 as a possible D gene (5 bases). Germline assignment: CDR1 MDHEN and CDR2 SYDVKM. V was pared by 3 bases and J by 0 bases, with 9 bases between. CDR3 size: 15 residues.

The chain is built from TRBV19 and TRBJ1-1, with D perhaps matching TRBD1 (6 bases). CDR1 and CDR2 (germline): LNHDA, SQIVND (reference sequence). The CDR3 is 14 residues long. V lost 7 bases, J lost 6 bases, and 18 bases lay in between. For the CDR3, the DNA is TGTGCCAGTACGGTCCGCAGGGGATCCGCTGAAGCTTTCTTT. It is translated as CASTVRRGSAEAFF.

This sequence joins TRBV5-1 and TRBJ1-1, with 9 bases lining up with TRBD1. Germline-derived CDR1 and CDR2 are SGHRS and YFSETQ. The CDR3 runs 15 residues. Trimming cost V 4 bases and J 4 bases; bases outside gene matches: 8. CDR3 sequence reads: CASSRDPTGGTEAFF. CDR3 coding DNA: TGCGCCAGCAGCCGTGATCCGACAGGGGGCACTGAAGCTTTCTTT.

The chain links TRBV4-1 to TRBJ1-5, with a weak D call TRBD1 (5 bases). Germline V gives CDR1 MGHRA, CDR2 YSYEKL. V was pared by 0 bases and J by 7 bases, with 13 bases between. CDR3 length: 15 amino acids. Here the CDR3 DNA reads TGCGCCAGCAGCCAAGATTTCCCAGGGTCGCAGCCCCAGCATTTT. Residues: CASSQDFPGSQPQHF.

The genes are TRBV19 and TRBJ2-7; TRBD1 agrees at 8 bases. Germline CDR1 reads LNHDA; CDR2 reads SQIVND (reference sequence). The CDR3 runs 15 residues. Trimming took 5 bases from V and 4 from J; bases not matched to a gene: 10. The CDR3 coding sequence is TGTGCCAGTAGTCACACCGGGACAGGAAGTTACGAGCAGTACTTC. Protein product: CASSHTGTGSYEQYF.

DNA of the CDR3: TGTGCCAGCAGCCAAGCCGACAGGCGTAGAACTGAAGCTTTCTTT. It yields the protein CASSQADRRRTEAFF. J is TRBJ1-1 and V is TRBV3-1 (or the pseudogene TRBV3-2), with a possible D match to TRBD1 (6 bases). V lost 1 base and J 5 bases, leaving 14 bases between the germline ends. CDR1 is LGHDT and CDR2 is YNNKEL in the germline V gene (reference sequence). The CDR3 totals 15 residues.

This chain uses TRBV14 with TRBJ1-6; D not resolved. Germline loops: CDR1 SGHDN, CDR2 FVKESK. This CDR3 spans 14 amino acids. The V gene lost 4 bases and the J gene lost 3 bases, with 7 bases spanning the gap. The CDR3 DNA is TGTGCCAGCAGCCTGAAAATCTATAATTCACCCCTCCACTTT. This encodes CASSLKIYNSPLHF.